A selection of T cell receptor beta chains follows, all from one sample in a study of PD-1 blockade in classical Hodgkin lymphoma. Clones were read by immunoSEQ multiplex PCR, and TCRdb kept only the in-frame ones, dropping some. There are more than 25,000 clones in the sample; under 85% occur only once, and roughly a third lies in the top ten. The sequenced sample was peripheral blood mononuclear cells (PBMCs), obtained before the second cycle of nivolumab. Receptor source: a human donor with classical Hodgkin lymphoma. The CDR3 runs from the conserved cysteine through the conserved F or W. Fields, in order: J gene, clone size, V gene, D gene, CDR3 DNA, CDR3 protein. D genes are given only for firm matches. A row's size may be missing; if present it is once, few, many or a size class.

TRBJ1-4,.,TRBV15,TRBD1,TGTGCCACCAGCACGGGACAGAATGAAAAACTGTTTTTT,CATSTGQNEKLFF
TRBJ2-4,few,TRBV6-5,.,TGTGCCAGCGGCTACGGGGCCAAAAACATTCAGTACTTC,CASGYGAKNIQYF
TRBJ2-2,.,TRBV18,TRBD1,TGTGCCAGCTCACCCAGACAGGGGGACACCGGGGAGCTGTTTTTT,CASSPRQGDTGELFF
TRBJ2-3,.,TRBV29-1,.,TGCAGCGGAGGGAACGCAGATACGCAGTATTTT,CSGGNADTQYF
TRBJ2-7,few,TRBV7-8,.,TGTGCCAGCAGCCCTCGAGGGGGGGCTTCTTCGTACGAGCAGTACTTC,CASSPRGGASSYEQYF
TRBJ2-1,once,TRBV2,TRBD1,TGTGCCGAGGCCCCGGGACAGATTAACAATGAGCAGTTCTTC,CAEAPGQINNEQFF
TRBJ1-3,.,TRBV5-1,.,TGCGCCAGCATGAGGGGGGAAACTGGAAACACCATATATTTT,CASMRGETGNTIYF
TRBJ1-1,.,TRBV5-3,.,TGTGCCAGCACCTTCGGGGGCACTGAAGCTTTCTTT,CASTFGGTEAFF
TRBJ2-5,.,TRBV30,TRBD2,TGTGCCTGGAGGGCAGCGGGGGGACAAGAGACCCAGTACTTC,CAWRAAGGQETQYF
TRBJ2-2,once,TRBV18,.,TGTGCCACAGGGCAGGGAATGTCCGGGGAGCTGTTTTTT,CATGQGMSGELFF
TRBJ1-1,.,TRBV6-5,.,TGTGCCAGCAGCAGAGGGGTGATCAAGCCTGAAGCTTTCTTT,CASSRGVIKPEAFF
TRBJ2-5,.,TRBV29-1,.,TGCAGCGTTGCGATGGGACAGATCGGGGGAGAGACCCAGTACTTC,CSVAMGQIGGETQYF
TRBJ2-7,.,TRBV19,.,TGTGCCAGTAGTCCCCATGGGGGGGGCGAAGCCTACGAGCAGTACTTC,CASSPHGGGEAYEQYF
TRBJ2-5,few,TRBV11-3,.,TGTGCCAGCAGCTTAGATATGAGGGGCACAGAGACCCAGTACTTC,CASSLDMRGTETQYF
TRBJ1-1,.,TRBV9,.,TGTGCCAGCAGCACCCGGACAGAGAACACTGAAGCTTTCTTT,CASSTRTENTEAFF
TRBJ2-7,.,TRBV4-1,TRBD1,TGCGCCAGCAGCCAAGAACCCCTCCGACAGGGGTCACCCCCCTACGAGCAGTACTTC,CASSQEPLRQGSPPYEQYF
TRBJ2-7,.,TRBV5-6,TRBD2,TGTGCCAGCAGCTCCCGAGGGGCGGGAGAATTC,CASSSRGAGEF
TRBJ2-2,.,TRBV5-1,.,TGCGCCAGCAGCTTGGGACACGGTGACACCGGGGAGCTGTTTTTT,CASSLGHGDTGELFF
TRBJ2-1,.,TRBV5-4,TRBD2,TGTGCCAGCAGACAAAGCGGGGGGGCCAGCGATGAGCAGTTCTTC,CASRQSGGASDEQFF
TRBJ1-1,.,TRBV4-2,.,TGTGCCAGCAGCCAAGGGACGGGGGCGGACACTGAAGCTTTCTTT,CASSQGTGADTEAFF
TRBJ1-3,.,TRBV13,TRBD1,TGTGCCAGCAGCTACCAGGGGGCGGGAGGAAACACCATATATTTT,CASSYQGAGGNTIYF
TRBJ1-5,.,TRBV4-2,.,TGTGCCAGCAGCCCGGGAGGTTCCAATCAGCCCCAGCATTTT,CASSPGGSNQPQHF
TRBJ1-2,.,TRBV21-1,.,TGTGCCAGCAGCACTACACGTCTCGATGGCTACACCTTC,CASSTTRLDGYTF
TRBJ1-6,.,TRBV7-2,.,TGTGCCAGCAGCTCGGACACGTTTAATTCACCCCTCCACTTT,CASSSDTFNSPLHF
TRBJ1-1,few,TRBV6-6,.,TGTGCCAGCAGTCCTCAGGGTGGTCGAAACACTGAAGCTTTCTTT,CASSPQGGRNTEAFF
TRBJ1-3,.,TRBV6-5,.,TGTGCCAGCAGTTACGGAAGTCCTGGAAACACCATATATTTT,CASSYGSPGNTIYF
TRBJ1-5,.,TRBV28,.,TGTGCCAGCAGGGGGGAACTAGGCTATCAGCCCCAGCATTTT,CASRGELGYQPQHF
TRBJ2-7,.,TRBV29-1,TRBD2,TGCAGCGTCGGACTAGCTCGGTCTCGGGAGCAGTACTTC,CSVGLARSREQYF
TRBJ1-2,few,TRBV14,.,TGTGCCAGCAGCCCGTGGCAGTCGGGGGGCTACACCTTC,CASSPWQSGGYTF
TRBJ1-1,.,TRBV19,.,TGTGCCAGTAGTGGAGGAGGGGCGCCGAAAACTGAAGCTTTCTTT,CASSGGGAPKTEAFF
TRBJ2-3,few,TRBV6-5,TRBD2,TGTGCCAGCAGCGGGACTAGCGTCAACACAGATACGCAGTATTTT,CASSGTSVNTDTQYF
TRBJ1-2,once,TRBV7-2,.,TGTGCCACCACCATAGCTAACTATGGCTACACCTTC,CATTIANYGYTF